These T cell receptor beta chains were read from a single sample in a study of blood T cell repertoires in COVID-19. Sequencing was performed with immunoSEQ multiplex PCR; in TCRdb, only in-frame clones are kept and a portion is missing. The table records about 250,000 clones, nearly 90% of them present only once. The sample was peripheral blood. Receptors originate from a man in his late teens or twenties with active or convalescent COVID-19. Both conserved end residues are part of each CDR3. Each record gives: clone size, D gene, V gene, J gene, CDR3 protein, CDR3 DNA. D genes are given only for firm matches. The size of a clone is reported for some rows only, either as once, few or many, or as a class for expanded clones.

>NA|TRBD2|TRBV4-3|TRBJ2-3
CASSRGLAGSDTQYF
TGCGCCAGCAGCCGAGGACTAGCGGGCTCAGATACGCAGTATTTT
>NA|NA|TRBV21-1|TRBJ2-7
CASSRTSRNLGYEQYF
TGTGCCAGCAGCAGAACTAGCAGGAATTTGGGCTACGAGCAGTACTTC
>NA|NA|TRBV7-8|TRBJ1-6
CASSRQGLDSPLHF
TGTGCCAGCAGCCGGCAGGGTTTGGATTCACCCCTCCACTTT
>NA|NA|TRBV5-6|TRBJ1-5
CASNIGALGNQPQHF
TGTGCCAGCAACATAGGGGCGCTGGGCAATCAGCCCCAGCATTTT
>NA|NA|TRBV10-3|TRBJ2-5
CAISELAETQYF
TGTGCCATCAGTGAACTAGCAGAGACCCAGTACTTC
>NA|TRBD1|TRBV24-1|TRBJ1-5
CATSDLPEGALHQPQHF
TGTGCCACCAGTGATTTACCGGAGGGGGCGCTTCATCAGCCCCAGCATTTT
>once|NA|TRBV6-2/TRBV6-3|TRBJ1-1
CASSYNGGMAFF
TGTGCCAGCAGTTATAATGGGGGGATGGCTTTCTTT
>NA|TRBD2|TRBV2|TRBJ2-3
CASSERREGRDTQYF
TGTGCCAGCAGTGAACGGCGGGAGGGCCGTGATACGCAGTATTTT
>NA|TRBD2|TRBV19|TRBJ2-2
CASNGLAGGHAGELFF
TGTGCCAGTAACGGACTAGCGGGAGGACACGCCGGGGAGCTGTTTTTT
>once|TRBD1|TRBV28|TRBJ1-6
CASRYEGTGSVSPLHF
TGTGCCAGCAGATACGAAGGGACAGGGTCGGTCTCACCCCTCCACTTT
>NA|NA|TRBV7-2|TRBJ2-2
CASSLFAANTGELFF
TGTGCCAGCAGCTTATTCGCGGCCAACACCGGGGAGCTGTTTTTT
>once|TRBD1|TRBV7-6|TRBJ1-5
CASSPHRGQPQHF
TGTGCCAGCAGCCCCCACAGGGGACAGCCCCAGCATTTT
>NA|TRBD1|TRBV19|TRBJ1-5
CASWGQYSNQPQHF
TGTGCCAGTTGGGGACAGTATAGCAATCAGCCCCAGCATTTT
>few|TRBD1|TRBV11-2|TRBJ1-3
CASSRGSGGGNTIYF
TGTGCCAGCAGCAGGGGATCAGGGGGTGGAAACACCATATATTTT
>NA|NA|TRBV3-1/TRBV3-2|TRBJ2-7
CASSQAYSSYEQYF
TGTGCCAGCAGCCAAGCGTACAGCTCCTACGAGCAGTACTTC
>NA|TRBD1|TRBV6-2/TRBV6-3|TRBJ1-1
CASSYSDRGFDTEAFF
TGTGCCAGCAGTTACTCCGACAGGGGATTCGACACTGAAGCTTTCTTT
>NA|NA|TRBV7-3|TRBJ1-1
CASSPYGGTEAFF
TGTGCCAGCAGCCCCTACGGGGGGACTGAAGCTTTCTTT
>NA|NA|TRBV27|TRBJ2-3
CASSLSGTTDTQYF
TGTGCCAGCAGTTTATCTGGCACCACAGATACGCAGTATTTT